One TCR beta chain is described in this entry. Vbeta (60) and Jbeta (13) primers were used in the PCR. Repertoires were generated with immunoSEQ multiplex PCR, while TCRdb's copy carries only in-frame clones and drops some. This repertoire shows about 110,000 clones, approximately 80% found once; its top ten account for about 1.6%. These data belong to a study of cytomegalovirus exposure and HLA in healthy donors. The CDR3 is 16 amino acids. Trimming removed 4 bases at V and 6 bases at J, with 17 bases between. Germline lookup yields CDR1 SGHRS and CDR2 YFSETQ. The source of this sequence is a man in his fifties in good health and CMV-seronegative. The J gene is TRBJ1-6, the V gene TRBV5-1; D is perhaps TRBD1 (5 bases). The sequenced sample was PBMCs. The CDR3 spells CASSRGEGGSNSPLHF. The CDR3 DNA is TGCGCCAGCAGCCGAGGGGAGGGAGGCTCTAATTCACCCCTCCACTTT.